The entry that follows covers one TCR beta chain sequence. The data are from a study of control samples from healthy donors and cancer patients. Sequenced by immunoSEQ multiplex PCR; TCRdb stores in-frame clones only, minus some. Of 100,000 to 120,000 clones listed, about 80% were seen once; the top ten hold under 15%. Per the germline V gene, CDR1 is LNHDA and CDR2 is SQIVND (reference sequence). V lost 3 bases, J lost 7 bases, and 4 bases stayed unmatched. CDR3 length: 15 amino acids. J is TRBJ2-2 and V is TRBV19, with 11 bases lining up with TRBD1. The sample was blood. The sequence derives from a woman between 45 and 65 years old in good health. CDR3 region: CASSIGQGANGELFF. DNA of the CDR3: TGTGCCAGTAGTATCGGACAGGGGGCAAACGGGGAGCTGTTTTTT.